Following are 5 T cell receptor beta chains from one sample sequenced in a study of Ad26.COV2.S vaccination and SARS-CoV-2 variants. Method: immunoSEQ multiplex PCR; TCRdb's copy keeps in-frame clones and lacks some. Among fewer than 300,000 clones listed, over 75% were seen once. Regarding treatment: 19 received Ad26.COV2.S at low or high dose, single or two shots; about 5 received placebo; per-sample allocation not given. Samples came from day 63 after the first vaccine or placebo injection. This material consisted of peripheral blood, taken in a trial of Ad26.COV2.S vaccine versus placebo. The receptor source for this set is a person between 18 and 65 years old who received the Ad26.COV2.S COVID-19 vaccine or a placebo.

DNA for the CDR3: TGTGCCAGCAGCCCCGGGGGGACCCCGGGATCACCCCTCCACTTT. Its protein is CASSPGGTPGSPLHF. This chain joins TRBV7-2 and TRBJ1-6; the D gene is possibly TRBD1 (5 bases). Germline CDR1 SGHTA, CDR2 FQGNSA. The CDR3 sequence is 15 residues long. Between the trimmed V and J ends, which lost 5 bases and 10 bases, there was a span of 18 bases.

The J gene is TRBJ1-2, the V gene TRBV6-5, with D perhaps matching TRBD1 (5 bases). The CDR3 totals 13 residues. Deletions cut 7 bases from V and 5 bases from J, with 14 bases between. CDR1 is MNHEY, CDR2 SVGAGI, per germline. CDR3 bases: TGTGCCAGCATCGGCAGGGAGGCTTATGGCTACACCTTC. Translated, it gives CASIGREAYGYTF.

The chain joins TRBV7-9 to TRBJ1-1, with D possibly matching TRBD1 (6 bases). V was pared by 4 bases and J by 6 bases, with 15 bases between. Germline V lookup: CDR1 SEHNR, CDR2 FQNEAQ (reference sequence). The CDR3 has 14 amino acids. The CDR3, as DNA: TGTGCCAGCAGCTATCACAGGGATTTAGCTGAAGCTTTCTTT. Translating gives CASSYHRDLAEAFF.

V gene TRBV12-3 or TRBV12-4 combines with J gene TRBJ2-2, with D uncertain. This CDR3 spans 13 amino acids. Trimming removed 6 bases from V and 4 bases from J, with 9 bases in between. CDR3 loop: CASRRTGTGELFF. Here the CDR3 DNA reads TGTGCCAGCAGGAGGACGGGCACCGGGGAGCTGTTTTTT.

This CDR3 is CASSPYLQNEKLFF. Here the CDR3 DNA reads TGTGCCAGCAGCCCCTACCTACAGAATGAAAAACTGTTTTTT. The J gene is TRBJ1-4, the V gene TRBV6-5; no clear D gene. Trimming left V 6 bases short and J 5 bases short, with 13 bases between. The V gene's germline CDR1 is MNHEY and CDR2 SVGAGI. This CDR3 region has 14 residues.